This passage covers 17 T cell receptor beta chains from one sample sequenced in a study of OX40 agonist ivuxolimab in advanced cancers. Sequencing was performed with immunoSEQ multiplex PCR; in TCRdb, only in-frame clones are kept and a portion is missing. Among some 100,000 clones listed, just over 90% were seen once. The material sequenced was CD4+ or CD8+ T cells sorted from blood, taken in a trial of the OX40 agonist ivuxolimab. These receptors came from an adult with an advanced solid tumor such as melanoma, head and neck, liver or kidney cancer.

The rearrangement uses TRBV6-5 and TRBJ1-5; possibly TRBD1 for D (5 bases). The CDR3 contains 14 residues. The V gene's germline CDR1 is MNHEY and CDR2 SVGAGI. V lost 10 bases and J 3 bases, leaving 16 bases between the germline ends. The CDR3 DNA reads TGTGCCACAAGCATCAGGGACCTCAATCAGCCCCAGCATTTT. It yields the protein CATSIRDLNQPQHF.

This clone was found once. The J gene is TRBJ1-2, the V gene TRBV7-9; the D is unclear. V gave up 6 bases and J gave up 5 bases, with 22 bases separating them. This CDR3 has 16 amino acids. The germline gives CDR1 SEHNR, CDR2 FQNEAQ (reference sequence). Written as DNA, the CDR3 is TGTGCCAGCAGTCAAAACACTCTGGTTTTGGGGTATGGCTACACCTTC. Protein sequence: CASSQNTLVLGYGYTF.

This chain joins TRBV28 and TRBJ1-4; 7 positions match TRBD1. The length of the CDR3 is 15 residues. Germline values: CDR1 MDHEN, CDR2 SYDVKM. With 5 bases clipped from V and 8 bases from J, the junction kept 11 bases outside the gene matches. This CDR3 reads CASSAPGGVGEKLFF. CDR3 bases: TGTGCCAGCAGTGCGCCAGGGGGTGTGGGCGAAAAACTGTTTTTT.

This chain uses TRBV15 with TRBJ1-5, with D uncertain. The ends were cut back, 3 bases at V and 7 bases at J, with 7 bases in the middle. Germline loops: CDR1 LNHNV, CDR2 YYDKDF (reference sequence). The length of the CDR3 is 12 residues. The CDR3 here is CATSRARQPQHF. The CDR3 DNA sequence: TGTGCCACCAGCAGGGCACGACAGCCCCAGCATTTT.

The CDR3 spells CASSLDVAGELFF. The CDR3 DNA is TGTGCCAGCAGCTTAGATGTCGCCGGGGAGCTGTTTTTT. The J gene is TRBJ2-2, the V gene TRBV11-3; D remains ambiguous. This CDR3 is 13 amino acids long. Trimming cost V 0 bases and J 6 bases, with 5 bases left between them. CDR1 is SGHNT, CDR2 YENEEA, per germline. Together with reference TRBV11-3 and TRBJ2-2, the CDR3 gives the full variable domain: EAGVVQSPRYKIIEKKQPVAFWCNPISGHNTLYWYLQNLGQGPELLIRYENEEAVDDSQLPKDRFSAERLKGVDSTLKIQPAELGDSAVYLCASSLDVAGELFFGEGSRLTVL.

The rearrangement uses TRBV7-2 and TRBJ2-4, with D unclear. The germline V and J ends were trimmed by 5 bases and 3 bases, with 26 bases remaining between them. CDR1 is SGHTA and CDR2 is FQGNSA in the germline V gene. This CDR3 is 19 amino acids long. The CDR3 sequence is CASSPREFVAVLGKNIQYF. The CDR3 region has the DNA TGTGCCAGCAGCCCTAGAGAATTTGTGGCAGTTCTTGGCAAAAACATTCAGTACTTC.

This chain connects TRBV6-6 to TRBJ2-5; D is unresolved. The CDR3 sequence is 12 residues long. Trimming took off 4 bases at V and 5 bases at J, with 8 bases between the two ends. CDR1 is MNHNY and CDR2 is SVGAGI in the germline V gene (reference sequence). This CDR3 reads CASSSLPETQYF. The CDR3 DNA sequence: TGTGCCAGCAGTTCGCTCCCGGAGACCCAGTACTTC.

V and J are TRBV7-8 and TRBJ2-2; the match to TRBD2 covers 8 bases. The V and J ends lost 3 bases and 3 bases, in that order; junction bases with no gene match: 3. This CDR3 is 15 amino acids long. The germline V gene has CDR1 SGHVS and CDR2 FQNEAQ. The CDR3 here is CASSFSGGYTGELFF. For the CDR3, the DNA is TGTGCCAGCAGCTTTTCGGGAGGGTACACCGGGGAGCTGTTTTTT.

The genes are TRBV7-9 and TRBJ2-1; TRBD1 matches at 9 bases. Germline values: CDR1 SEHNR, CDR2 FQNEAQ (reference sequence). Losses at the gene ends were 4 bases for V and 7 bases for J; bases not matched to a gene: 2. CDR3 length: 13 amino acids. CDR3 DNA: TGTGCCAGCAGCTCGACAGGGGGAAATGAGCAGTTCTTC. This sequence encodes CASSSTGGNEQFF.

V is TRBV6-5 and J is TRBJ2-7, with D possibly TRBD2 on 7 matching bases. Trimming took 6 bases from V and 0 from J, leaving 12 bases between them. Germline V gene data show CDR1 as MNHEY and CDR2 as SVGAGI. CDR3 length: 14 amino acids. The DNA of the CDR3 is TGTGCCAGCAGCGGAGGGGGGGACTCCTACGAGCAGTACTTC. This gives the protein CASSGGGDSYEQYF.

The CDR3 bases are TGTGCCAGCAGCACCAGCGGGAGGACAGATACGCAGTATTTT. Residues: CASSTSGRTDTQYF. The chain uses TRBV7-2 and TRBJ2-3; 9 bases agree with TRBD2. Germline CDR1 and CDR2: SGHTA and FQGNSA. Unmatched junction bases numbered 3, after V lost 5 bases and J lost 3 bases. The CDR3 extends over 14 amino acids.

The rearrangement links TRBV5-1 to TRBJ1-1; 9 positions agree with TRBD1. From germline, CDR1 is SGHRS and CDR2 YFSETQ. This CDR3 contains 12 residues. V was pared by 4 bases and J by 8 bases, with 3 bases of the junction left unmatched. Here the CDR3 DNA reads TGCGCCAGCAGCCAGGACAGGGGAGAAGCTTTCTTT. As protein: CASSQDRGEAFF.

The rearrangement links TRBV5-1 to TRBJ2-1; D is perhaps TRBD2 (6 bases). Per the germline V gene, CDR1 is SGHRS and CDR2 is YFSETQ. V lost 1 base and J 5 bases, leaving 10 bases between the germline ends. This CDR3 is 14 amino acids long. The CDR3: CASSLTSNNNEQFF. The CDR3 DNA reads as TGCGCCAGCAGCTTGACTAGCAACAACAATGAGCAGTTCTTC.

The chain employs TRBV7-9 and TRBJ1-4; no firm D call. The germline gives CDR1 SEHNR, CDR2 FQNEAQ (reference sequence). The CDR3 length is 16 residues. The germline V and J ends were trimmed by 7 bases and 13 bases, with 28 bases remaining between them. The CDR3 coding sequence is TGTGCCAGCACCATTATTCTCGGCGGCCGTGAGGGTGTACTGTTTTTT. It is translated as CASTIILGGREGVLFF.

The V call is TRBV11-3, the J call TRBJ2-2; D perhaps matches TRBD2 (5 bases). This CDR3 contains 15 residues. The V gene's germline CDR1 is SGHNT and CDR2 YENEEA. Trimming took off 1 base at V and 5 bases at J, with 11 bases between the two ends. Here the CDR3 DNA reads TGTGCCAGCAGCTTAGGTCTAGCACGGACCGGGGAGCTGTTTTTT. This encodes CASSLGLARTGELFF.

The CDR3 DNA reads as TGTGCCAGTAGGCAAACAGGGGACAATGAGCAGTTCTTC. Its protein is CASRQTGDNEQFF. The chain couples TRBV19 to TRBJ2-1; 7 bases map to TRBD1. V lost 6 bases to trimming and J lost 5 bases; unmatched junction nucleotides: 4. Germline loops: CDR1 LNHDA, CDR2 SQIVND (reference sequence). The CDR3 contains 13 residues.

This chain uses TRBV6-5 with TRBJ1-2; D might be TRBD1 (5 bases). The CDR3 loop spans 15 amino acids. V was pared by 4 bases and J by 0 bases, with 12 bases between. Germline assignment: CDR1 MNHEY and CDR2 SVGAGI. This chain's CDR3 is CASSFGGGANYGYTF. DNA of the CDR3: TGTGCCAGCAGTTTTGGCGGGGGGGCTAACTATGGCTACACCTTC.